A single sample gave rise to the 17 T cell receptor beta chains below, sequenced in a study of blood T cell repertoires in COVID-19. The repertoire was sequenced with immunoSEQ multiplex PCR; TCRdb's copy has only in-frame clones and lacks some. The sample contains 200,000 to 250,000 clones, approximately 86% of which appear only once. The sample comprised peripheral blood. The receptors here all came from a woman aged 55-69 years who had recovered from COVID-19.

J is TRBJ1-3 and V is TRBV28, with D uncertain. The CDR3 is made up of 14 amino acids. Germline loops: CDR1 MDHEN, CDR2 SYDVKM. V lost 6 bases, J lost 3 bases, and 12 bases lay in between. The CDR3 nucleotides read TGTGCCAGCAGAACAATGAGGAGTGGAAACACCATATATTTT. It is translated as CASRTMRSGNTIYF. Filled out from reference TRBV28 and TRBJ1-3, the complete variable domain reads DVKVTQSSRYLVKRTGEKVFLECVQDMDHENMFWYRQDPGLGLRLIYFSYDVKMKEKGDIPEGYSVSREKKERFSLILESASTNQTSMYLCASRTMRSGNTIYFGEGSWLTVV.

The CDR3 region is CASSYSGGAGLPYNEQFF. CDR3 DNA: TGTGCCAGCAGTTATAGCGGGGGGGCGGGTCTCCCCTACAATGAGCAGTTCTTC. The rearrangement joins TRBV5-4 to TRBJ2-1, with 11 bases identical to TRBD2. CDR3 length: 18 amino acids. The V gene end was trimmed by 5 bases and the J gene end by 2 bases; junction bases not matched to a gene: 12. Germline V gene data show CDR1 as SGHNT and CDR2 as YYREEE (reference sequence). Drawing the rest from reference TRBV5-4 and TRBJ2-1, the complete variable domain is ETGVTQSPTHLIKTRGQQVTLRCSSQSGHNTVSWYQQALGQGPQFIFQYYREEENGRGNFPPRFSGLQFPNYSSELNVNALELDDSALYLCASSYSGGAGLPYNEQFFGPGTRLTVL.

The CDR3 spells CASSQEQDRYGYTF. The DNA of the CDR3 is TGCGCCAGCAGCCAAGAGCAGGACAGATATGGCTACACCTTC. V gene TRBV4-1 combines with J gene TRBJ1-2, with a possible D match to TRBD1 (6 bases). The V end lost 0 bases, the J end lost 5 bases, and 10 bases lay between the germline ends. The CDR3 totals 14 residues. CDR1 and CDR2 (germline): MGHRA, YSYEKL.

The J gene is TRBJ1-1, the V gene TRBV6-5; D gene uncertain. In germline, CDR1 is MNHEY, CDR2 SVGAGI. The CDR3 is 14 amino acids. The V gene lost 10 bases and the J gene lost 11 bases, with 26 bases spanning the gap. The CDR3, as DNA: TGTGCCATCTATTCTCCTATGCGGGCAGGCTCGGCTTTCTTT. Translating gives CAIYSPMRAGSAFF.

The chain employs TRBV5-1 and TRBJ1-6; no clear D gene. The CDR3 totals 15 residues. The V gene lost 1 base and the J gene lost 6 bases, with 11 bases spanning the gap. CDR1 is SGHRS, CDR2 YFSETQ, per germline. The CDR3, as DNA: TGCGCCAGCAGCTTGCTCGAGGAAACTAATTCACCCCTCCACTTT. This gives the protein CASSLLEETNSPLHF.

This chain links TRBV28 with TRBJ2-5; 9 bases align to TRBD2. Per the germline V gene, CDR1 is MDHEN and CDR2 is SYDVKM. CDR3 size: 15 residues. Losses at the gene ends were 7 bases for V and 5 bases for J; bases not matched to a gene: 11. In DNA form, the CDR3 reads TGTGCCAGCACCCCAGGCGGGGGGGCGTGGGAGACCCAGTACTTC. This sequence encodes CASTPGGGAWETQYF.

The chain is built from TRBV5-1 and TRBJ2-1; 8 bases map to TRBD1. The V gene end was trimmed by 1 base and the J gene end by 4 bases; junction bases not matched to a gene: 4. The length of the CDR3 is 15 residues. The germline gives CDR1 SGHRS, CDR2 YFSETQ. This CDR3 reads CASSLPTGVYNEQFF. The CDR3 DNA follows: TGCGCCAGCAGCTTGCCGACAGGGGTTTACAATGAGCAGTTCTTC.

This clone was detected only a few times. J is TRBJ1-1 and V is TRBV4-1; D might be TRBD1 (5 bases). The CDR3 totals 16 residues. CDR1 is MGHRA and CDR2 is YSYEKL in the germline V gene. Trimming pared 4 bases from V and 6 bases from J, leaving 21 bases between. The CDR3: CASSRGGVGVFAEAFF. In DNA, the CDR3 is TGCGCCAGCAGCCGAGGAGGGGTAGGGGTGTTTGCTGAAGCTTTCTTT.

The V and J genes are TRBV19 and TRBJ2-1; 10 bases map to TRBD2. The CDR3 runs 14 residues. From germline, CDR1 is LNHDA and CDR2 SQIVND (reference sequence). V lost 4 bases, J lost 6 bases, and 3 bases stayed unmatched. The CDR3 bases are TGTGCCAGTAGTACAGCGGGGGGGCTCAATGAGCAGTTCTTC. Translating it yields CASSTAGGLNEQFF.

V and J are TRBV6-1 and TRBJ2-7; 11 nucleotides agree with TRBD2. Unmatched junction bases numbered 0, after V lost 1 base and J lost 1 base. CDR3 length: 15 amino acids. Per germline, CDR1 MNHNS and CDR2 SASEGT. CDR3 in amino acids: CASSEGLAGSYEQYF. Here the CDR3 DNA reads TGTGCCAGCAGTGAAGGACTAGCGGGATCCTACGAGCAGTACTTC.

The genes are TRBV28 and TRBJ1-5; D is undetermined. The V gene's germline CDR1 is MDHEN and CDR2 SYDVKM. V was trimmed by 5 bases and J by 6 bases, leaving 8 bases between them. This CDR3 spans 12 amino acids. CDR3 protein: CASSLEIQPQHF. The CDR3, as DNA: TGTGCCAGCAGTCTAGAAATTCAGCCCCAGCATTTT.

This clone has only a few counts. The V call is TRBV7-3, the J call TRBJ1-6; unclear D gene. Germline assignment: CDR1 SGHTA and CDR2 FQGTGA. The CDR3 runs to 13 residues. Deletions cut 4 bases from V and 10 bases from J, with 11 bases between. Here the CDR3 reads CASSSTIGSPLHF. Here the CDR3 DNA reads TGTGCCAGCAGCTCCACCATCGGGTCACCCCTCCACTTT.

The rearrangement uses TRBV7-9 and TRBJ2-3, with TRBD1 matching over 10 bases. The V and J ends lost 6 bases and 3 bases, in that order; junction bases with no gene match: 3. Germline CDR1 and CDR2: SEHNR and FQNEAQ (reference sequence). The CDR3 is made up of 14 amino acids. CDR3 region: CASRTGGWTDTQYF. The CDR3, as DNA: TGTGCCAGCAGGACAGGGGGCTGGACAGATACGCAGTATTTT.

The chain couples TRBV6-2 or TRBV6-3 to TRBJ1-4; tentative D call: TRBD1 (6 bases). Trimming took off 6 bases at V and 4 bases at J, with 12 bases between the two ends. Per germline, CDR1 MNHEY and CDR2 SVGEGT. CDR3 length equals 14 residues. The DNA for the CDR3 is TGTGCCAGCAGCCCCGGGACACGTAATGAAAAACTGTTTTTT. Protein: CASSPGTRNEKLFF.

The chain uses TRBV5-6 and TRBJ2-7; 7 nucleotides match TRBD1. Per the germline V gene, CDR1 is SGHDT and CDR2 is YYEEEE. Trimming removed 0 bases from V and 3 bases from J; junction bases left unmatched: 3. The CDR3 covers 14 residues. The CDR3, as DNA: TGTGCCAGCAGCTTGGCCGGGACAGTCTACGAGCAGTACTTC. It specifies CASSLAGTVYEQYF.

The genes are TRBV12-3 or TRBV12-4 and TRBJ2-1, with D possibly TRBD1 on 6 matching bases. V gave up 0 bases and J gave up 9 bases, with 9 bases separating them. The CDR3 consists of 13 residues. CDR3 in amino acids: CASSLAGAGEQFF. The CDR3 DNA reads TGTGCCAGCAGTTTAGCGGGGGCCGGTGAGCAGTTCTTC.

V gene TRBV2 combines with J gene TRBJ2-7; 10 bases are a match to TRBD1. J was trimmed by 5 bases and V by 6 bases; bases with no gene match: 10. The CDR3 has 15 amino acids. Germline V CDR1 and CDR2: SNHLY, FYNNEI. CDR3 loop: CASRPGTGASNEQYF. DNA of the CDR3: TGTGCCAGCAGACCCGGGACAGGGGCTTCCAACGAGCAGTACTTC.